This T cell receptor (beta chain) was sequenced during a study of cytomegalovirus exposure and HLA in healthy donors. Use of 60 Vbeta and 13 Jbeta primers characterized the PCR. TCRdb's table, derived via immunoSEQ multiplex PCR, lists solely in-frame clones and lacks some. This sample yields under 140,000 clones, of which around 86% are seen a single time; about 1.8% belongs to the top ten. Trimming removed 4 bases at V and 3 bases at J, with 14 bases between. The CDR3 length is 15 residues. CDR1 and CDR2 (germline): SGHRS, YFSETQ. Overall study results and limits: Several top significant clusters appeared, in a later analysis, to be linked to common viral pathogens. Excluded: some indistinguishable V segments such as TRBV6-2 and TRBV6-3.

Worth noting for this clone: The antigen remains undetermined.

The rearrangement links TRBV5-1 to TRBJ1-3; possible D gene TRBD1, 5 bases. Sequencing was carried out using PBMCs. The source of this sequence is a man between 35 and 55 years old in good health and CMV-seronegative. CDR3 residues: CASSNQGRGGNTIYF. CDR3 in DNA: TGCGCCAGCAGCAATCAGGGAAGAGGTGGAAACACCATATATTTT.